The 14 T cell receptor beta chains given below trace back to one sample, sequenced in a study of cytomegalovirus exposure and HLA in healthy donors. PCR amplification relied on 60 Vbeta primers (plus 13 Jbeta primers). Sequenced by immunoSEQ multiplex PCR; TCRdb stores in-frame clones only, minus some. In the table there are over 150,000 clones, 87% of which are singletons. Sequencing was done on a sample of PBMCs. The source is a woman aged 25 to 39 in good health and CMV-seronegative.

This clone has a handful of counts. This chain joins TRBV6-1 and TRBJ1-2; 8 nucleotides line up with TRBD1. CDR1 MNHNS and CDR2 SASEGT come from the germline V gene. The CDR3 totals 14 residues. J lost 6 bases, V lost 2 bases, and 5 bases had no gene match. The CDR3 loop is CASSEIRGRDGYTF. CDR3 nucleotide sequence: TGTGCCAGCAGTGAAATCAGGGGGCGAGATGGCTACACCTTC.

This clone was seen a single time. The chain has TRBV4-2 and TRBJ1-2; weak D call: TRBD1 (5 bases). The CDR3 covers 14 residues. Germline assignment: CDR1 LGHNA and CDR2 YNFKEQ. V was shortened by 0 bases and J by 8 bases, with 13 bases between the two germline ends. The CDR3 sequence is CASSQDGGGRGYTF. In DNA form, the CDR3 reads TGTGCCAGCAGCCAAGATGGGGGGGGTAGGGGCTACACCTTC.

The chain employs TRBV10-1 and TRBJ2-1; TRBD1 matches at 10 bases. The ends lost 2 bases at V and 6 bases at J; junction bases unmatched: 7. Germline V gene data show CDR1 as WNHNN and CDR2 as SYGVQD (reference sequence). This CDR3 contains 16 residues. This CDR3 is CASSEPGQGKGNEQFF. The CDR3 DNA follows: TGCGCCAGCAGTGAGCCGGGACAGGGGAAGGGCAATGAGCAGTTCTTC.

In its sample, this clone was seen once. The rearrangement uses TRBV7-2 and TRBJ2-1; unclear D gene. The CDR3 has 13 amino acids. V lost 1 base and J 5 bases, leaving 6 bases between the germline ends. Germline CDR1 and CDR2: SGHTA and FQGNSA. Here the CDR3 reads CASSLGVDNEQFF. In nucleotides, the CDR3 is TGTGCCAGCAGCTTAGGCGTGGACAATGAGCAGTTCTTC.

The chain is built from TRBV7-8 and TRBJ2-5, with 7 bases matching TRBD2. CDR1 is SGHVS and CDR2 is FQNEAQ in the germline V gene. The V and J ends lost 4 bases and 5 bases, in that order; junction bases with no gene match: 10. This CDR3 region has 15 residues. As DNA, the CDR3 is TGTGCCAGCAGCTCATTAAGCGGGGTCGGGGAGACCCAGTACTTC. Translating it yields CASSSLSGVGETQYF.

The chain employs TRBV28 and TRBJ1-1, with D maybe TRBD1 (5 bases). Germline assignment: CDR1 MDHEN and CDR2 SYDVKM. V gave up 5 bases and J gave up 6 bases, with 13 bases separating them. CDR3 size: 13 residues. The CDR3 is CASSQGGMPEAFF. As DNA, the CDR3 is TGTGCCAGCAGTCAGGGAGGGATGCCTGAAGCTTTCTTT.

The genes are TRBV5-6 and TRBJ1-2; D is perhaps TRBD1 (5 bases). Trimming left V 7 bases short and J 4 bases short, with 14 bases between. The CDR3 sequence is 13 residues long. The germline V gene encodes CDR1 SGHDT and CDR2 YYEEEE. CDR3 sequence reads: CASDWWGGYGYTF. CDR3 sequence (DNA): TGTGCCAGCGACTGGTGGGGGGGCTATGGCTACACCTTC.

The chain employs TRBV28 and TRBJ1-4; tentatively, D is TRBD1 (5 bases). This CDR3 has 13 residues. V dropped 3 bases and J dropped 10 bases, with 12 bases sitting between them. The V gene's germline CDR1 is MDHEN and CDR2 SYDVKM. CDR3 amino acids: CASSLGGVGKLFF. The CDR3 nucleotides read TGTGCCAGCAGTTTGGGGGGAGTAGGAAAACTGTTTTTT.

The J gene is TRBJ2-7, the V gene TRBV11-2; 7 nucleotides match TRBD2. V dropped 1 base and J dropped 4; count of bases not matched to a gene: 7. The V gene's germline CDR1 is SGHAT and CDR2 FQNNGV. CDR3 length: 15 residues. Here the CDR3 DNA reads TGTGCCAGCAGCTTAGTTGCGGGAGAAGGGTACGAGCAGTACTTC. Translated, it gives CASSLVAGEGYEQYF.

This chain uses TRBV12-2 with TRBJ2-3; TRBD2, as called in the table, went unchecked against the DNA. TRBV12-2 is described as a pseudogene. The CDR3 is made up of 18 amino acids. In DNA, the CDR3 is TGTGCAAGTCGTGAGACTGGGACTAGCGGGAGTAGCACAGATACGCAGTATTTT. Translation: CASRETGTSGSSTDTQYF.

This chain connects TRBV5-1 to TRBJ2-5, with D perhaps matching TRBD1 (6 bases). The tail of the sequence fits TRBJ2-7 better, so the J call may be wrong. The CDR3 loop spans 17 amino acids. Germline CDR1 SGHRS, CDR2 YFSETQ. The CDR3 nucleotides are TGCGCCAGCAGCTTAAGGTCAGCTGAGACAGGACCCTACGAGCAGTACTTC. It codes for CASSLRSAETGPYEQYF.

This chain connects TRBV13 to TRBJ1-6, with D possibly being TRBD1 (5 bases). Trimming removed 1 base at V and 9 bases at J, with 10 bases between. The germline V gene has CDR1 PRHDT and CDR2 FYEKMQ (reference sequence). CDR3 length equals 14 residues. In nucleotides, the CDR3 is TGTGCCAGCAGCTTAGCGGGCAGGGTTTCACCCCTCCACTTT. This codes for CASSLAGRVSPLHF.

This clone was detected only once. This sequence joins TRBV19 and TRBJ2-7; 8 bases line up with TRBD1. CDR3 length: 13 residues. Germline CDR1 is LNHDA and CDR2 is SQIVND (reference sequence). V was pared by 8 bases and J by 6 bases, with 9 bases of the junction left unmatched. The CDR3 reads CASGSRDRREQYF. CDR3 DNA sequence: TGTGCCAGTGGCTCCCGGGACAGGCGCGAGCAGTACTTC. The whole variable domain, remainder taken from reference TRBV19 and TRBJ2-7, is DGGITQSPKYLFRKEGQNVTLSCEQNLNHDAMYWYRQDPGQGLRLIYYSQIVNDFQKGDIAEGYSVSREKKESFPLTVTSAQKNPTAFYLCASGSRDRREQYFGPGTRLTVT.

The chain links TRBV29-1 to TRBJ2-1, with TRBD2 matching over 8 bases. After removal of 2 bases from V and 8 bases from J, the junction contained 8 bases not matched to a gene. CDR1 and CDR2 from the germline V gene are SQVTM and ANQGSEA. This CDR3 is built from 14 residues. CDR3 in amino acids: CSVESGGRFDEQFF. Written as DNA, the CDR3 is TGCAGCGTTGAATCAGGCGGGAGGTTCGATGAGCAGTTCTTC.